This record looks at one TCR beta chain sequence and its context. Its antigen is unidentified. V gave up 7 bases and J gave up 9 bases, with 13 bases separating them. The germline gives CDR1 WSHSY, CDR2 SAAADI. The CDR3 runs 12 residues. 13 Jbeta primers and 60 Vbeta primers were used for the PCR. Data came from immunoSEQ multiplex PCR; TCRdb stores just in-frame clones and leaves some out. The sample yields about 240,000 clones, approximately 80% seen once. This sample is part of a study of cytomegalovirus exposure and HLA in healthy donors. General study findings and limits: In a later analysis, donors in an Asian-associated ancestry cluster reportedly had fewer N-insertions in productive TCRs than the cohort mean. Presence/absence analyses treated sequencing depth as roughly uniform across donors.

The rearrangement joins TRBV10-2 to TRBJ2-4; perhaps TRBD2 as D (9 bases). This sequence originates from a woman in her fifties or sixties in good health and CMV-seropositive. Sequencing was performed on PBMCs. CDR3 residues: CASTSGTGIQYF. DNA for the CDR3: TGCGCCAGCACTAGCGGGACAGGCATTCAGTACTTC.